Sample share makes the clone carrying this TCR beta chain medium-sized (0.01 to 0.1%). This entry is derived from a study of T cell changes during pregnancy in multiple sclerosis. Germline assignment: CDR1 MDHEN and CDR2 SYDVKM. The length of the CDR3 is 15 residues. Trimming took 8 bases from V and 4 from J; bases not matched to a gene: 12. The method was immunoSEQ multiplex PCR; TCRdb's version includes in-frame clones alone and lacks a portion of them. The data show about 34,000 clones, roughly nine tenths seen once. The chain uses TRBV28 and TRBJ2-3; 7 positions match TRBD2. The receptor was isolated from a female donor with multiple sclerosis, enrolled in a pregnancy study. The sequencing here drew on CD8+ T cells from peripheral blood mononuclear cells, taken before pregnancy. The CDR3 loop reads CASHDGGRAADTQYF. CDR3 coding DNA: TGTGCCAGCCATGATGGGGGGAGGGCCGCAGATACGCAGTATTTT. Supplemented by reference TRBV28 and TRBJ2-3, the full variable domain reads DVKVTQSSRYLVKRTGEKVFLECVQDMDHENMFWYRQDPGLGLRLIYFSYDVKMKEKGDIPEGYSVSREKKERFSLILESASTNQTSMYLCASHDGGRAADTQYFGPGTRLTVL.